This T cell receptor beta chain was obtained from a study of preoperative IRX-2 immunotherapy in early breast cancer. TCRdb's table, derived via immunoSEQ multiplex PCR, lists solely in-frame clones and lacks some. The data show roughly 57,000 clones, roughly 94% seen once. The V segment lost 5 bases and the J segment 1 base; nucleotides outside the gene matches: 8. The CDR3 is 16 residues long. CDR1 is SEHNR and CDR2 is FQNEAQ in the germline V gene (reference sequence). Treatment: preoperative locoregional IRX-2 cytokine immunotherapy. Samples came from a phase Ib trial of preoperative locoregional IRX-2 cytokine immunotherapy.

The source is a human donor with breast cancer. The chain recombines TRBV7-9 with TRBJ1-1, with 9 bases aligning to TRBD1. The specimen was obtained from a patient treated with IRX-2 immunotherapy. The CDR3: CASSIRQGVKNTEAFF. The CDR3 nucleotides read TGTGCCAGCAGCATTAGACAGGGGGTTAAGAACACTGAAGCTTTCTTT.